This T cell receptor beta chain was sequenced in a study of cytomegalovirus exposure and HLA in healthy donors. Whole-study findings and limits: Reportedly, diagnosis of cytomegalovirus status by the classifier showed high specificity and sensitivity. The authors later found most CMV-associated TCR beta chains appeared HLA-restricted. Common viral pathogens seemed to be connected with several of the most significant clusters, according to a later analysis. A later examination showed that TCR association rates differed by HLA locus, with DRB1 most and HLA-C fewest.

About this clone: The antigen remains unidentified.

The PCR was carried out with 60 Vbeta primers and 13 Jbeta primers. Assay: immunoSEQ multiplex PCR; the TCRdb copy retains only in-frame clones and omits some. The sample yields approximately 100,000 clones, 74% seen once. This TCR was recovered from a human donor in good health. Sequenced material: PBMCs.

The CDR3 nucleotides are TGTGCCAGCAGTGAGAGCTTACGGTTGGAGACCCAGTACTTC. Protein: CASSESLRLETQYF. This chain links TRBV6-1 with TRBJ2-5; D call uncertain. CDR1 and CDR2 (germline): MNHNS, SASEGT. This CDR3 has 14 amino acids. Between the trimmed V and J ends, which lost 3 bases and 5 bases, there was a span of 13 bases.